This T cell receptor (beta chain) was identified during a study of post-analysis software for immune sequencing data. General study points: About 5 TRBV segments were significantly more frequent in patients than in controls. TRBV5-6, TRBV5-1 and TRBV20-1 were among these segments.

cDNA libraries for TCR beta contained unique molecular identifiers. One entry per CDR3 protein, called by TCRdb with MiXCR from the PCR reads. The table has fewer than 850,000 distinct CDR3 sequences, 30% seen once. V lost 3 bases and J 6 bases, leaving 12 bases between the germline ends. Germline lookup yields CDR1 DFQATT and CDR2 SNEGSKA (reference sequence). CDR3 size: 13 residues. A few counts support this clonotype. No antigen is known for it. The specimen sequenced was blood. The chain is built from TRBV20-1 and TRBJ2-1; D unresolved. This receptor was identified in a girl aged 10-17 years with multiple sclerosis. CDR3 sequence reads: CSARGTPFNEQFF. The CDR3, as DNA: TGCAGTGCTAGGGGCACACCCTTCAATGAGCAGTTCTTC.